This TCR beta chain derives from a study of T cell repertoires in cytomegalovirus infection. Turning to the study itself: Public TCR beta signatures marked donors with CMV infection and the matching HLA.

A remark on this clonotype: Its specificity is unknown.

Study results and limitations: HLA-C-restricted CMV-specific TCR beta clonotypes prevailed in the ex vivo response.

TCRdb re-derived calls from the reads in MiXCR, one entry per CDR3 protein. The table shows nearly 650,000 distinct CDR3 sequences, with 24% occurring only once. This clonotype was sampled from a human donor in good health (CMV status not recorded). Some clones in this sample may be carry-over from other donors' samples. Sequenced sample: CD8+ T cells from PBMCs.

The CDR3 nucleotides are TGTGCCAGCAGTTACTTGGGGGATGGGAACATTCAGTACTTC. This gives the protein CASSYLGDGNIQYF. The chain joins TRBV6-5 to TRBJ2-4; D possibly uses TRBD1 or TRBD2 (5 bases each). Trimming removed 1 base from V and 7 bases from J, with 11 bases in between. CDR3 size: 14 residues. Germline V gene data show CDR1 as MNHEY and CDR2 as SVGAGI.